This T cell receptor (beta chain) was identified during a study of OX40 agonist ivuxolimab in advanced cancers. This table comes from immunoSEQ multiplex PCR, and its TCRdb copy is limited to in-frame clones, with some not included. The sample includes roughly 50,000 clones, around 84% of them seen just once. The sampling schedule covered blood at baseline, cycle 4 day 1, and cycle 7 day 1. V was clipped by 5 bases and J by 10 bases; unmatched bases: 8. This CDR3 spans 14 amino acids. Germline CDR1 reads SNHLY; CDR2 reads FYNNEI. The sample consisted of CD4+ or CD8+ T cells sorted from blood, taken in a trial of the OX40 agonist ivuxolimab. The rearrangement joins TRBV2 to TRBJ1-6; 7 positions match TRBD1. The receptor was isolated from an adult with an advanced solid tumor such as melanoma, head and neck, liver or kidney cancer. The CDR3 sequence is CASSLGQVRSPLHF. The DNA for the CDR3 is TGTGCCAGCAGTCTCGGACAGGTCAGGTCACCCCTCCACTTT.